This entry lists 18 T cell receptor beta chains sequenced from one sample in a study of blood T cell repertoires in COVID-19. Some clones are missing from TCRdb's copy, which holds only in-frame ones; the method was immunoSEQ multiplex PCR. The sample lists tens of thousands of clones; 70% to 90% were seen once. Sequencing was done on a sample of peripheral blood. These receptors all come from an elderly woman with acute or convalescent COVID-19.

This clone was detected only once. V usage is TRBV29-1 and J usage is TRBJ2-5, with D unclear. The CDR3 has 12 residues. V was clipped by 3 bases and J by 2 bases, with 7 bases between them. Germline V lookup: CDR1 SQVTM, CDR2 ANQGSEA. CDR3 sequence (DNA): TGCAGCGTTGAGGGCAGACAAGAGACCCAGTACTTC. Translation gives CSVEGRQETQYF. Full variable domain (missing parts from reference TRBV29-1 and TRBJ2-5): SAVISQKPSRDICQRGTSLTIQCQVDSQVTMMFWYRQQPGQSLTLIATANQGSEATYESGFVIDKFPISRPNLTFSTLTVSNMSPEDSSIYLCSVEGRQETQYFGPGTRLLVL.

The chain employs TRBV4-2 and TRBJ1-2; D is perhaps TRBD1 (5 bases). The germline gives CDR1 LGHNA, CDR2 YNFKEQ. This CDR3 spans 15 amino acids. Deletions cut 4 bases from V and 1 base from J, with 13 bases between. CDR3 residues: CASSPAGDNNYGYTF. The CDR3 DNA sequence: TGTGCCAGCAGCCCAGCGGGGGATAATAACTATGGCTACACCTTC.

This sequence joins TRBV7-9 and TRBJ1-5; 10 nucleotides agree with TRBD1. The CDR3 totals 16 residues. V lost 1 base to trimming and J lost 7 bases; unmatched junction nucleotides: 7. Germline CDR1 SEHNR, CDR2 FQNEAQ (reference sequence). The CDR3 DNA reads as TGTGCCAGCAGCTTAGAGATGACAGGGGGCGTCCAGCCCCAGCATTTT. Its translation: CASSLEMTGGVQPQHF. Full variable domain (rest looked up from reference TRBV7-9 and TRBJ1-5): DTGVSQNPRHKITKRGQNVTFRCDPISEHNRLYWYRQTLGQGPEFLTYFQNEAQLEKSRLLSDRFSAERPKGSFSTLEIQRTEQGDSAMYLCASSLEMTGGVQPQHFGDGTRLSIL.

With regard to this clone: This same CDR3 is encoded by further DNA sequences in the sample. The chain has TRBV5-6 and TRBJ2-2, with no clear D. The length of the CDR3 is 15 residues. Deletions cut 0 bases from V and 2 bases from J, with 8 bases between. Looked up from germline, CDR1 is SGHDT and CDR2 is YYEEEE. As DNA, the CDR3 is TGTGCCAGCAGCTTGGGGCAGATCAACACCGGGGAGCTGTTTTTT. Encoded protein: CASSLGQINTGELFF.

The J gene is TRBJ1-1, the V gene TRBV15, with D possibly matching TRBD1 (5 bases). V was shortened by 1 base and J by 0 bases, with 6 bases between the two germline ends. The CDR3 has 14 amino acids. Germline V gives CDR1 LNHNV, CDR2 YYDKDF (reference sequence). In DNA form, the CDR3 reads TGTGCCACCAGCAGAGGGGACTTGAACACTGAAGCTTTCTTT. Protein sequence: CATSRGDLNTEAFF.

The CDR3 region is CASSWDRIAKNIQYF. The CDR3 DNA follows: TGTGCCAGCAGTTGGGACAGAATAGCCAAAAACATTCAGTACTTC. This rearrangement joins TRBV6-5 to TRBJ2-4, with 7 bases fitting TRBD1. This CDR3 has 15 amino acids. V shed 4 bases, J shed 0 bases, and the junction held 3 bases outside the gene matches. Germline V lookup: CDR1 MNHEY, CDR2 SVGAGI.

This rearrangement joins TRBV3-1 (or the pseudogene TRBV3-2) to TRBJ2-5, with 12 bases matching TRBD2. Germline CDR1 is LGHDT and CDR2 is YNNKEL (reference sequence). The CDR3 is made up of 18 amino acids. The trim removed 1 base at V and 5 bases at J, leaving 11 bases unmatched. DNA for the CDR3: TGTGCCAGCAGCCAAGGAGTGGCTAGCGGGAGGGCCACGGAGACCCAGTACTTC. Encoded protein: CASSQGVASGRATETQYF.

The V gene is TRBV18, the J gene TRBJ2-1; tentative D call: TRBD2 (5 bases). Germline assignment: CDR1 KGHSH and CDR2 LQKENI. The CDR3 extends over 17 amino acids. V lost 0 bases and J 0 bases, leaving 12 bases between the germline ends. The CDR3 is CASSPPSSLTSYNEQFF. CDR3 sequence (DNA): TGTGCCAGCTCACCACCCTCTAGCCTGACCTCCTACAATGAGCAGTTCTTC. Filled out from reference TRBV18 and TRBJ2-1, the complete variable domain reads NAGVMQNPRHLVRRRGQEARLRCSPMKGHSHVYWYRQLPEEGLKFMVYLQKENIIDESGMPKERFSAEFPKEGPSILRIQQVVRGDSAAYFCASSPPSSLTSYNEQFFGPGTRLTVL.

This clone came up once. This chain connects TRBV5-1 to TRBJ2-5; 10 positions match TRBD2. Germline lookup yields CDR1 SGHRS and CDR2 YFSETQ. Germline trimming cut 2 bases from V and 5 bases from J; bases unmatched to any gene: 6. The CDR3 is made up of 15 amino acids. Here the CDR3 DNA reads TGCGCCAGCAGCTTTACTAGCGGGAACCGGGAGACCCAGTACTTC. Translated, it gives CASSFTSGNRETQYF.

The chain couples TRBV5-1 to TRBJ2-1; no clear D. The V gene's germline CDR1 is SGHRS and CDR2 YFSETQ. This CDR3 has 16 residues. Trimming shortened V by 0 bases and J by 4 bases, and 14 bases separated the two germline ends. This CDR3 reads CASSLAYSNRYNEQFF. CDR3 nucleotides: TGCGCCAGCAGCTTGGCCTACTCAAACAGATACAATGAGCAGTTCTTC.

The table lists this clone with a count of one. This chain links TRBV19 with TRBJ2-1; D not resolved. The germline gives CDR1 LNHDA, CDR2 SQIVND (reference sequence). V was shortened by 6 bases and J by 0 bases, with 9 bases between the two germline ends. The CDR3 has 14 amino acids. The CDR3 nucleotides are TGTGCCAGTAGCGTGAGTAGCTCCTACAATGAGCAGTTCTTC. This translates into CASSVSSSYNEQFF.

The chain recombines TRBV28 with TRBJ1-5, with D tentatively TRBD1 (6 bases). This CDR3 spans 14 amino acids. CDR1 is MDHEN, CDR2 SYDVKM, per germline. The V and J ends lost 5 bases and 2 bases respectively, with 10 bases between them. CDR3 coding DNA: TGTGCCAGCAGTCAAGGGGGTGGCAATCAGCCCCAGCATTTT. It translates to CASSQGGGNQPQHF.

The chain carries TRBV6-5 and TRBJ1-5; D perhaps matches TRBD1 (6 bases). CDR1 and CDR2 (germline): MNHEY, SVGAGI. The length of the CDR3 is 12 residues. Trimming took off 6 bases at V and 10 bases at J, with 13 bases between the two ends. CDR3 sequence (DNA): TGTGCCAGCAGAACCACAGGGTCCCCCCAGCATTTT. Translated: CASRTTGSPQHF.

The rearrangement links TRBV3-1 (or the pseudogene TRBV3-2) to TRBJ1-3; possible D gene TRBD1, 5 bases. V shed 2 bases and J shed 2 bases, with 13 bases lying between them. Germline CDR1 LGHDT, CDR2 YNNKEL (reference sequence). The CDR3 is 16 residues long. CDR3 protein: CASSQWGSQTGNTIYF. The DNA for the CDR3 is TGTGCCAGCAGCCAATGGGGCAGCCAAACTGGAAACACCATATATTTT.

The J gene is TRBJ1-2, the V gene TRBV18; TRBD1 aligns across 9 bases. The J segment lost 7 bases and the V segment lost 5 bases, leaving 5 bases of the junction unmatched. Germline CDR1 is KGHSH and CDR2 is LQKENI. This CDR3 is 13 amino acids long. The CDR3 sequence: CASSRQGEVGYTF. CDR3 DNA sequence: TGTGCCAGCTCAAGACAGGGGGAGGTTGGCTACACCTTC.

This sequence joins TRBV3-1 (or the pseudogene TRBV3-2) and TRBJ1-1; TRBD1 might be the D (5 bases). This CDR3 has 15 amino acids. V dropped 4 bases and J dropped 1 base, with 13 bases sitting between them. From germline, CDR1 is LGHDT and CDR2 YNNKEL (reference sequence). The CDR3 DNA reads as TGTGCCAGCAGCCCAGATGGCGGGGGGAACACTGAAGCTTTCTTT. Amino acids: CASSPDGGGNTEAFF.

The gene calls are TRBV5-1 and TRBJ2-7; TRBD1 agrees at 8 bases. This CDR3 is 15 amino acids long. Germline assignment: CDR1 SGHRS and CDR2 YFSETQ. V gave up 4 bases and J gave up 0 bases; unmatched junction bases: 6. The CDR3 is CASSRVTGDSYEQYF. CDR3 in DNA: TGCGCCAGCAGCCGGGTGACAGGGGACTCCTACGAGCAGTACTTC.

This clone was counted once. The rearrangement uses TRBV6-5 and TRBJ1-2; weak D call: TRBD1 (6 bases). The CDR3 has 15 amino acids. V lost 0 bases to trimming and J lost 5 bases, with 13 bases between them. CDR1 MNHEY and CDR2 SVGAGI come from the germline V gene. This CDR3 is CASSYSPGQSYGYTF. The CDR3 DNA follows: TGTGCCAGCAGTTACTCGCCCGGACAGAGTTATGGCTACACCTTC.